The clone carrying this TCR beta chain was seen repeatedly, ten times or more. The germline V gene encodes CDR1 SGHNT and CDR2 YENEEA. CDR3 length equals 13 residues. V lost 4 bases and J 2 bases, leaving 7 bases between the germline ends. The data were taken from a study of early T cells in non-severe SARS-CoV-2 infection. Study details: With bulk RNA from unsorted whole blood as input, sequencing yielded unpaired chains.

A single record per CDR3 protein comes from TCRdb applying MiXCR to the 5' RACE reads. Of some 71,000 distinct CDR3 sequences in the sample, roughly 10% were seen once. The rearrangement joins TRBV11-3 to TRBJ2-3, with no clear D. The TCR was taken from an adult who was a healthcare worker with PCR-confirmed SARS-CoV-2 infection or an uninfected control (not recorded which). Sequencing used whole blood. In DNA, the CDR3 is TGTGCCAGCAGCTCTCGGGTCACAGATACGCAGTATTTT. Encoded protein: CASSSRVTDTQYF. Drawing the rest from reference TRBV11-3 and TRBJ2-3, the complete variable domain is EAGVVQSPRYKIIEKKQPVAFWCNPISGHNTLYWYLQNLGQGPELLIRYENEEAVDDSQLPKDRFSAERLKGVDSTLKIQPAELGDSAVYLCASSSRVTDTQYFGPGTRLTVL.